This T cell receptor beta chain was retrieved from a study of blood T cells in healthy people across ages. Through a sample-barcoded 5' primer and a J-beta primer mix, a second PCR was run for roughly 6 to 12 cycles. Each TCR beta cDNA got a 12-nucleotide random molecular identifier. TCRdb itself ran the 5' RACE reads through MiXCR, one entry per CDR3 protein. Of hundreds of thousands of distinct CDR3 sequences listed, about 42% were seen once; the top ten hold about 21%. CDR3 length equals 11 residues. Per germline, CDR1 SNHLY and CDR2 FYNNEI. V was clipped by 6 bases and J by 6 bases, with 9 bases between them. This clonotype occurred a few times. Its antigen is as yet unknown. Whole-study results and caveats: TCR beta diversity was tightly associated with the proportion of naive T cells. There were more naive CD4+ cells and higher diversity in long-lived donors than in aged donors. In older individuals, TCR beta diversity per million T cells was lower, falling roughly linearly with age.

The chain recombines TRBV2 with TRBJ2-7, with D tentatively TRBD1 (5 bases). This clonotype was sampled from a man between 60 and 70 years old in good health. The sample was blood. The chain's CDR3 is CASRQGAEQYF. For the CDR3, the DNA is TGTGCCAGCAGGCAGGGTGCCGAGCAGTACTTC.